This TCR beta chain was recovered during a study of early T cells in non-severe SARS-CoV-2 infection. For the study at large: Sequencing input comprised bulk RNA from unsorted whole blood; chain pairing was not available.

The J segment lost 1 base and the V segment lost 4 bases, leaving 5 bases of the junction unmatched. Germline V gene sequence: CDR1 LGHDT, CDR2 YNNKEL (reference sequence). The CDR3 has 16 amino acids. Separate cDNA molecules each had unique molecular identifiers attached to them. TCRdb re-called the 5' RACE reads through MiXCR, storing one row per CDR3 protein. Here the sample spans nearly 60,000 distinct CDR3 sequences, about 12% being singletons. This clonotype was found once. This clonotype was sampled from an adult who was a healthcare worker with PCR-confirmed SARS-CoV-2 infection or an uninfected control (not recorded which). The specimen sequenced was whole blood. The chain employs TRBV3-1 and TRBJ1-1; 11 positions agree with TRBD1. This CDR3 is CASSPRTGGRNTEAFF. The CDR3, as DNA: TGTGCCAGCAGCCCGCGGACAGGGGGCAGGAACACTGAAGCTTTCTTT.